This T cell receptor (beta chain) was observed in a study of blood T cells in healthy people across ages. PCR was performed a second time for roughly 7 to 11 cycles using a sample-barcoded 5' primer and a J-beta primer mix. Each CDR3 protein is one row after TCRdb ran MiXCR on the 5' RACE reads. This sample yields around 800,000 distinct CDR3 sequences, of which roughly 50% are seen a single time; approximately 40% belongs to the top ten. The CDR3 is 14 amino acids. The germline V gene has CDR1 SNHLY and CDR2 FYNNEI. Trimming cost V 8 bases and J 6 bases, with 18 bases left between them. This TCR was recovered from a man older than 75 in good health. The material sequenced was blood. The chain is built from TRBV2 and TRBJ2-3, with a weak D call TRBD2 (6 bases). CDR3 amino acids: CASLLALDGDTQYF. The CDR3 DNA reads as TGTGCCAGCTTACTAGCACTCGACGGGGATACGCAGTATTTT. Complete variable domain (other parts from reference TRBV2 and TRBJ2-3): EPEVTQTPSHQVTQMGQEVILRCVPISNHLYFYWYRQILGQKVEFLVSFYNNEISEKSEIFDDQFSVERPDGSNFTLKIRSTKLEDSAMYFCASLLALDGDTQYFGPGTRLTVL.